The rows below give T cell receptor beta chains drawn from one sample of a study of identical twins. TCRdb re-called the 5' RACE reads through MiXCR, storing one row per CDR3 protein. The table lists fewer than 550,000 distinct CDR3 sequences, over 12% of them singletons. The sample was also linked to a second study, of yellow fever vaccine responses in identical twins.

Source material: CD4+ T cells sorted from blood. The receptors here all came from a young woman in good health. The CDR3 runs from the conserved cysteine through the conserved F or W. D genes are given only for firm matches. Expanded clones are given a class, and other clones once, few, many or no size at all.

J gene | D gene | V gene | clone size | CDR3 protein | CDR3 DNA
TRBJ2-1 | . | TRBV5-1 | . | CASSLATSRYNEQFF | TGCGCCAGCAGCTTGGCTACTAGCAGGTACAATGAGCAGTTCTTC
TRBJ2-3 | . | TRBV20-1 | few | CSARSNLVMGDTQYF | TGCAGTGCCCGGAGTAACTTAGTGATGGGAGATACGCAGTATTTT
TRBJ2-6 | . | TRBV5-6 | few | CASSLAGTITSSGANVLTF | TGTGCCAGCAGCTTGGCCGGGACAATCACCAGCTCTGGGGCCAACGTCCTGACTTTC
TRBJ2-3 | . | TRBV2 | few | CASYLPPDWAHADTQYF | TGTGCCAGTTACCTCCCCCCCGACTGGGCCCATGCAGATACGCAGTATTTT
TRBJ2-7 | . | TRBV10-3 | few | CAISQGTYEQYF | TGTGCCATCAGTCAGGGTACCTACGAGCAGTACTTC
TRBJ2-2 | . | TRBV3-1 | . | CASSQDGPNTGELFF | TGTGCCAGCAGCCAAGACGGACCGAACACCGGGGAGCTGTTTTTT
TRBJ2-5 | . | TRBV3-1 | many | CASSRGYQETQYF | TGTGCCAGCAGCCGGGGTTACCAAGAGACCCAGTACTTC
TRBJ2-1 | TRBD1 | TRBV2 | . | CASSEQAGGLNEQFF | TGTGCCAGCAGTGAACAGGCAGGGGGCCTCAATGAGCAGTTCTTC
TRBJ2-1 | . | TRBV5-1 | few | CASSLVVGRGAYNEQFF | TGCGCCAGCAGCTTGGTCGTCGGCAGGGGGGCCTACAATGAGCAGTTCTTC
TRBJ2-7 | TRBD2 | TRBV29-1 | few | CSVGFAGGGGSYEQYF | TGCAGCGTTGGATTTGCGGGAGGTGGAGGCTCCTACGAGCAGTACTTC
TRBJ2-3 | TRBD2 | TRBV2 | . | CASSVTPLGTSGMDTQYF | TGTGCCAGCAGTGTGACCCCGTTAGGGACTAGCGGGATGGATACGCAGTATTTT
TRBJ2-1 | TRBD2 | TRBV15 | few | CATSPGLAGRNEQFF | TGTGCCACCAGCCCCGGACTAGCGGGAAGGAATGAGCAGTTCTTC
TRBJ2-5 | TRBD2 | TRBV19 | few | CASSALAGATQETQYF | TGTGCCAGTAGTGCTCTAGCGGGGGCCACCCAAGAGACCCAGTACTTC
TRBJ2-3 | . | TRBV4-1 | many | CASSLIGGTDTQYF | TGCGCCAGCAGCCTGATTGGGGGCACAGATACGCAGTATTTT
TRBJ2-6 | . | TRBV10-3 | . | CAISEVASGANVLTF | TGTGCCATCAGTGAGGTAGCGTCTGGGGCCAACGTCCTGACTTTC
TRBJ2-7 | . | TRBV12-3/TRBV12-4 | . | CASSQTPGEHEQYF | TGTGCCAGCAGTCAAACCCCGGGAGAGCACGAGCAGTACTTC